The clone carrying this T cell receptor beta chain occurred many times. Antigen unknown. The CDR3 is 11 amino acids. These data originate in a study of read filtering for tumor transcriptome and immune sequencing. Whole-study context: The cohort had approximately 16 men and approximately 13 women aged roughly 45 to 90, mean about 66 years.

This library used about 400 ng RNA and molecular barcoded adaptors spanning alpha/delta and beta/gamma chains. TCRdb fed the reads into MiXCR, producing one record per CDR3 protein. The table records over 45,000 distinct CDR3 sequences, around 20% of them present only once. Study-wide points: The CD138-negative fraction was mixed bone marrow immune cells, not pure T cells. Single-read clonotypes: approximately 87% of IR-seq clonotypes (about 3.5% of reads), 74.6% of RNA-seq clonotypes (under 50% of reads).

The genes are TRBV21-1 and TRBJ2-7; the listed D gene, TRBD1, was not tested against the DNA. TRBV21-1 is a documented pseudogene. The TCR comes from a donor aged 40 or over with multiple myeloma. The sequenced sample consisted of a population of CD138-negative cells sorted from bone marrow. As DNA, the CDR3 is TGTGCCAGCAGGGGACGGTACGAGCAGTACTTC. Amino acid sequence: CASRGRYEQYF.